This T cell receptor (beta chain) derives from a study of early T cells in non-severe SARS-CoV-2 infection. Across the study: The sequenced material was bulk RNA from unsorted whole blood, and its chains were unpaired. General observations from the study: VDJdb matching favored anti-spike CD8 responses, missing private and CD4 specificities.

This clonotype was counted at least ten times. No antigen is known for it. CDR3 size: 12 residues. In germline, CDR1 is SEHNR, CDR2 FQNEAQ (reference sequence). V lost 0 bases to trimming and J lost 5 bases, with 1 base between them. As part of library construction, unique molecular identifiers were attached to individual cDNA molecules. TCRdb re-called the 5' RACE reads through MiXCR, storing one row per CDR3 protein. The table has 65,000 to 80,000 distinct CDR3 sequences, 9.5% to 15% seen once. The receptor was derived from an adult who was a healthcare worker with PCR-confirmed SARS-CoV-2 infection or an uninfected control (not recorded which). Sequencing was performed on whole blood. The chain couples TRBV7-9 to TRBJ2-2, with no clear D. Written as DNA, the CDR3 is TGTGCCAGCAGCTTAGCAACCGGGGAGCTGTTTTTT. It translates to CASSLATGELFF.